Presented here are 17 T cell receptor beta chains from one specimen sequenced in a study of T cells in Graves' hyperthyroidism and ophthalmopathy. TCR beta CDR3 sequences were amplified from RNA transcripts. Primed by the HTBI set, a first-round RT-PCR was run on the TCR CDR3. MiXCR, applied by TCRdb to the multiplex PCR reads, yields one record per CDR3 protein. The table records approximately 700,000 distinct CDR3 sequences, about 15% of them present only once. Sequencing used blood. The receptors stem from a man between 18 and 29 years old with Graves' hyperthyroidism.

The J gene is TRBJ2-7, the V gene TRBV28, with D perhaps matching TRBD2 (6 bases). The length of the CDR3 is 15 residues. Trimming pared 4 bases from V and 7 bases from J, leaving 20 bases between. CDR1 and CDR2 from the germline V gene are MDHEN and SYDVKM. This CDR3 is CASSSPTGADWEQYF. The DNA for the CDR3 is TGTGCCAGCAGTTCCCCCACGGGAGCCGACTGGGAGCAGTACTTC.

The CDR3: CASSVGAEGGGEQFF. CDR3 DNA: TGTGCCAGCAGCGTAGGGGCGGAGGGAGGCGGTGAGCAGTTCTTC. V is TRBV9 and J is TRBJ2-1; a weak D match, TRBD2 (6 bases). The CDR3 loop spans 15 amino acids. The germline V gene encodes CDR1 SGDLS and CDR2 YYNGEE. Trimming removed 0 bases from V and 9 bases from J, with 16 bases in between.

A few counts support this clonotype. This chain joins TRBV19 and TRBJ1-2, with no clear D. Germline assignment: CDR1 LNHDA and CDR2 SQIVND (reference sequence). With 7 bases removed from V and 0 bases from J, the gap between germline ends came to 18 bases. The CDR3 has 16 amino acids. CDR3 bases: TGTGCCAGTAACCGGGCGGCAGAAATTCCTAACTATGGCTACACCTTC. This sequence encodes CASNRAAEIPNYGYTF.

This clonotype was seen a few times. This rearrangement joins TRBV20-1 to TRBJ2-1, with 7 bases lining up with TRBD2. Germline loops: CDR1 DFQATT, CDR2 SNEGSKA (reference sequence). The ends lost 2 bases at V and 2 bases at J; junction bases unmatched: 12. The CDR3 loop spans 17 amino acids. CDR3 coding DNA: TGCAGTGCTAGATCCCCCGGGGGGAGGAGGGCCTACAATGAGCAGTTCTTC. It encodes CSARSPGGRRAYNEQFF.

Comment on this clonotype: The final CDR3 position lacks the conserved phenylalanine or tryptophan, pointing to a likely read error. This chain uses TRBV5-1 with TRBJ2-1; tentatively, D is TRBD2 (5 bases). Trimming left V 4 bases short and J 2 bases short, with 25 bases between. Germline lookup yields CDR1 SGHRS and CDR2 YFSETQ. CDR3 size: 19 residues. The CDR3 nucleotides are TGCGCCAGCAGCCACCTTGCCGGTAGGCGGGCGGAAACCTACAATGAGCAGTTCTCC. Translation gives CASSHLAGRRAETYNEQFS.

This clonotype was seen many times. The genes are TRBV10-3 and TRBJ2-1; 10 bases agree with TRBD2. CDR3 length: 15 residues. Germline V gene lookup returns CDR1 ENHRY and CDR2 SYGVKD. V shed 7 bases and J 4 bases; nucleotides not matched to a gene: 7. The CDR3 is CAITPRTSGYNEQFF. The CDR3 DNA reads as TGTGCCATCACGCCCAGGACTAGCGGTTACAATGAGCAGTTCTTC.

V gene TRBV28 combines with J gene TRBJ2-3, with D possibly being TRBD1 (6 bases). Germline values: CDR1 MDHEN, CDR2 SYDVKM. The V and J ends lost 3 bases and 4 bases respectively, with 17 bases between them. The CDR3 extends over 16 amino acids. CDR3 sequence (DNA): TGTGCCAGCAGTTTCTATCTGGGGGCAGCGGCAGATACGCAGTATTTT. The encoded protein is CASSFYLGAAADTQYF.

This clonotype occurred many times. The chain is built from TRBV28 and TRBJ2-7; 8 bases map to TRBD1. The trim removed 5 bases at V and 6 bases at J, leaving 12 bases unmatched. CDR3 size: 15 residues. Germline V CDR1 and CDR2: MDHEN, SYDVKM. CDR3 sequence reads: CASSLPTGERGEQYF. The CDR3 DNA reads as TGTGCCAGCAGTCTTCCGACAGGGGAAAGAGGCGAGCAGTACTTC.

This clonotype was seen at least ten times. The J gene is TRBJ2-7, the V gene TRBV30; D gene uncertain. Germline CDR1 is GTSNPN and CDR2 is SVGIG (reference sequence). V was cut by 5 bases and J by 3 bases, with 17 bases left in between. This CDR3 has 14 residues. CDR3 coding DNA: TGTGCCTGGGCTACAAGGGAAAGGCTCTACGAGCAGTACTTC. It yields the protein CAWATRERLYEQYF.

The V gene is TRBV29-1, the J gene TRBJ2-7; 10 nucleotides match TRBD1. The CDR3 spans 14 residues. CDR1 and CDR2 from the germline V gene are SQVTM and ANQGSEA. J lost 4 bases, V lost 6 bases, and 9 bases had no gene match. CDR3 in DNA: TGCAGCGTCTTTGCGGGACAGGGGATTTACGAGCAGTACTTC. It translates to CSVFAGQGIYEQYF.

The rearrangement uses TRBV20-1 and TRBJ2-7; TRBD1 agrees at 8 bases. The V gene's germline CDR1 is DFQATT and CDR2 SNEGSKA (reference sequence). Trimming at V came to 5 bases and at J to 4 bases, leaving 10 bases not matched to a gene. The CDR3 sequence is 14 residues long. The CDR3 nucleotides are TGCAGTGCTGAACCCGGGACAGGTGGATACGAGCAGTACTTC. Translation gives CSAEPGTGGYEQYF.

This clonotype was seen a handful of times. A read error may account for a junction end that differs from germline. The rearrangement uses TRBV4-1 and TRBJ1-1, with TRBD1 matching over 8 bases. This CDR3 region has 16 residues. Looked up from germline, CDR1 is MGHRA and CDR2 is YSYEKL. Here the CDR3 DNA reads TGTGCCAGCAGCTTAGGGGGACAGGCCCCCCCAGAGCGAGCTTTCTTT. It codes for CASSLGGQAPPERAFF.

This clonotype occurred many times. The chain carries TRBV28 and TRBJ1-1; D possibly corresponds to TRBD1 (5 bases). Germline CDR1 is MDHEN and CDR2 is SYDVKM. The CDR3 runs to 15 residues. The V end lost 5 bases, the J end lost 4 bases, and 17 bases lay between the germline ends. CDR3 DNA sequence: TGTGCCAGCAGTACGTACGGCAGGGAGGGCACTGAAGCTTTCTTT. It translates to CASSTYGREGTEAFF.

The sample holds many counts of this clonotype. This chain connects TRBV28 to TRBJ2-7; 9 bases match TRBD1. V lost 6 bases and J lost 1; bases outside the gene matches: 7. Germline loops: CDR1 MDHEN, CDR2 SYDVKM. This CDR3 spans 15 amino acids. CDR3 nucleotides: TGTGCCAGCAGCTACCTGGGACAGGGTTCCTACGAGCAGTACTTC. Residues: CASSYLGQGSYEQYF.

Points on this clonotype: A read error may be the cause here, since a much bigger clone is one base away. The V gene is TRBV11-2, the J gene TRBJ2-1; D is unresolved. V dropped 1 base and J dropped 0 bases, with 10 bases sitting between them. The length of the CDR3 is 16 residues. Germline V CDR1 and CDR2: SGHAT, FQNNGV. The CDR3 loop is CASSLAFMCSYNEQFF. As DNA, the CDR3 is TGTGCCAGCAGCTTAGCGTTTATGTGCTCCTACAATGAGCAGTTCTTC. The entire variable domain, with the rest obtained from reference TRBV11-2 and TRBJ2-1, is as follows: EAGVAQSPRYKIIEKRQSVAFWCNPISGHATLYWYQQILGQGPKLLIQFQNNGVVDDSQLPKDRFSAERLKGVDSTLKIQPAKLEDSAVYLCASSLAFMCSYNEQFFGPGTRLTVL.

The chain has TRBV4-1 and TRBJ2-7; unclear D gene. This CDR3 contains 14 residues. Germline assignment: CDR1 MGHRA and CDR2 YSYEKL. Deletions cut 4 bases from V and 3 bases from J, with 13 bases between. The CDR3 is CASSPLEDNYEQYF. The CDR3 DNA follows: TGCGCCAGCAGCCCTCTCGAAGACAACTACGAGCAGTACTTC.

The J gene is TRBJ2-4, the V gene TRBV4-1; possible D gene TRBD2, 5 bases. Per germline, CDR1 MGHRA and CDR2 YSYEKL. V was clipped by 0 bases and J by 1 base, with 13 bases between them. The CDR3 length is 17 residues. CDR3 residues: CASSQERLAPAKNIQYF. In nucleotides, the CDR3 is TGCGCCAGCAGCCAAGAGAGGCTAGCACCGGCCAAAAACATTCAGTACTTC.